This T cell receptor beta chain was identified in a study of beta chain features in type 1 diabetes. As concerns this clone: As yet, its antigen is unknown.

Points from the study as a whole: Any role of HLA type in TCRB rearrangement remained unresolved here.

Germline trimming cut 1 base from V and 3 bases from J; bases unmatched to any gene: 6. There are 15 residues in the CDR3. Germline V gene sequence: CDR1 SGHTA, CDR2 FQGNSA. The investigators reverse transcribed all of the isolated RNA, so they sequenced expressed TCRB transcripts. Profiled with immunoSEQ multiplex PCR; TCRdb holds only in-frame clones, not every one. The sample lists about 270,000 clones, roughly 13% occurring once. The TCR was taken from a middle-aged woman in good health. The material sequenced was naive CD4+ T cells from blood. J is TRBJ2-7 and V is TRBV7-2; 7 nucleotides align to TRBD1. CDR3 loop: CASSLVRGRGYEQYF. For the CDR3, the DNA is TGTGCCAGCAGCTTAGTAAGGGGGCGCGGCTACGAGCAGTACTTC.